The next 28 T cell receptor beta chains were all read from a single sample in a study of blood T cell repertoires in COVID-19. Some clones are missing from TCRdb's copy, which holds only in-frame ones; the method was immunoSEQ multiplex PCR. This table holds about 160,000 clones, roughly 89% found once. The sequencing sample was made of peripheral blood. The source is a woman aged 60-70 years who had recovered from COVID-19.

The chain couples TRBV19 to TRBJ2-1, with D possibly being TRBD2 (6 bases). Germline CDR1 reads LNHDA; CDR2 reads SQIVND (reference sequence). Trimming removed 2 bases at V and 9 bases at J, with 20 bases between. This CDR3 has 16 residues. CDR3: CASSIISGSPWGEQFF. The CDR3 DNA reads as TGTGCCAGTAGTATAATATCCGGGAGCCCTTGGGGTGAGCAGTTCTTC.

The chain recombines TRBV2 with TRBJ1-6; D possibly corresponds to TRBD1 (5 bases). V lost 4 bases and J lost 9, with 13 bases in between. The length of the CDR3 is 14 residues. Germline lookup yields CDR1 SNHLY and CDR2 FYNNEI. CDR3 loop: CASSVRGTGSPLHF. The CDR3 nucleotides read TGTGCCAGCAGTGTTCGGGGGACGGGTTCACCCCTCCACTTT.

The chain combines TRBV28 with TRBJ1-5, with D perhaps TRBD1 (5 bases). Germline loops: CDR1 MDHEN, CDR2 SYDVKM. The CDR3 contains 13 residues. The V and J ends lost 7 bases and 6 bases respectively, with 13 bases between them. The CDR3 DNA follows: TGTGCCAGCACTAAAGGGGCGGCTCAGCCCCAGCATTTT. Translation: CASTKGAAQPQHF. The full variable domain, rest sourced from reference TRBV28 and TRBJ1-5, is DVKVTQSSRYLVKRTGEKVFLECVQDMDHENMFWYRQDPGLGLRLIYFSYDVKMKEKGDIPEGYSVSREKKERFSLILESASTNQTSMYLCASTKGAAQPQHFGDGTRLSIL.

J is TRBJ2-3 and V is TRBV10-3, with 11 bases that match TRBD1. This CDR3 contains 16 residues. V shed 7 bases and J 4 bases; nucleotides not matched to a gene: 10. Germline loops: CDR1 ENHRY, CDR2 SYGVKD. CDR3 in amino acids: CAITAGTGGGSDTQYF. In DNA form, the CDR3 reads TGTGCCATCACGGCAGGGACAGGGGGTGGTTCAGATACGCAGTATTTT.

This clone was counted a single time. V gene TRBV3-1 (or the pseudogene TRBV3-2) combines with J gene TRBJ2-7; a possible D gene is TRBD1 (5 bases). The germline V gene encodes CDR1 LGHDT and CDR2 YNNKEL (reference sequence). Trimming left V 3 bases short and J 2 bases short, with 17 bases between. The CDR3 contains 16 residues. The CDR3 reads CASSHGPGRQTYEQYF. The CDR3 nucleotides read TGTGCCAGCAGCCACGGTCCAGGCAGACAGACCTACGAGCAGTACTTC.

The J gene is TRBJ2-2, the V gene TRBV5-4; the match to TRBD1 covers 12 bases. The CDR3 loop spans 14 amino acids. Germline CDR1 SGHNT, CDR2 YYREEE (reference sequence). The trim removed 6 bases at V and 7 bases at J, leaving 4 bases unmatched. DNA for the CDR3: TGTGCCAGCATGGGACAGGGGGCCGACGGGGAGCTGTTTTTT. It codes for CASMGQGADGELFF.

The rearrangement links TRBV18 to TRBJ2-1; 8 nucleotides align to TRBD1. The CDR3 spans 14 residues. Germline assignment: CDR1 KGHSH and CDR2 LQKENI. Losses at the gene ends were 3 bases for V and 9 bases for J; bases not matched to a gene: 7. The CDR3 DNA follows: TGTGCCAGCTCACCTGGACAGGGTTCTTCTGAGCAGTTCTTC. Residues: CASSPGQGSSEQFF. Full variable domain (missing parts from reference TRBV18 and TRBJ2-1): NAGVMQNPRHLVRRRGQEARLRCSPMKGHSHVYWYRQLPEEGLKFMVYLQKENIIDESGMPKERFSAEFPKEGPSILRIQQVVRGDSAAYFCASSPGQGSSEQFFGPGTRLTVL.

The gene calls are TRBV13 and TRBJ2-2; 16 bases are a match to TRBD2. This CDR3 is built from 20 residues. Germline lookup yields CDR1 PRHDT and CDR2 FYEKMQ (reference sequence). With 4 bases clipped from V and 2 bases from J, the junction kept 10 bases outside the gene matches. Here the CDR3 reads CASSSEQGLAGGPNTGELFF. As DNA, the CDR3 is TGTGCCAGCAGCTCCGAGCAGGGACTAGCGGGGGGGCCCAACACCGGGGAGCTGTTTTTT.

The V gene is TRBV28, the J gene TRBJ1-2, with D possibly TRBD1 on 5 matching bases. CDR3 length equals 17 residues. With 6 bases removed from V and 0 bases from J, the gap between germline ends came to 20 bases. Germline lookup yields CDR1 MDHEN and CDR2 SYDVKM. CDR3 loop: CASSPGGGLPANYGYTF. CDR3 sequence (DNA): TGTGCCAGCAGCCCTGGGGGGGGACTACCAGCTAACTATGGCTACACCTTC.

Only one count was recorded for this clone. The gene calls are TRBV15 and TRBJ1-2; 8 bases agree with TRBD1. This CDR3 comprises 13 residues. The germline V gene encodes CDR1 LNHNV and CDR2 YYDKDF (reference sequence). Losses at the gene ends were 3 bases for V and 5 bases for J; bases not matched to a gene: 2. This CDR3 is CATSSQGAYGYTF. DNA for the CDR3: TGTGCCACCAGCAGCCAGGGGGCGTATGGCTACACCTTC. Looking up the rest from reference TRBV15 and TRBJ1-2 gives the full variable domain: DAMVIQNPRYQVTQFGKPVTLSCSQTLNHNVMYWYQQKSSQAPKLLFHYYDKDFNNEADTPDNFQSRRPNTSFCFLDIRSPGLGDTAMYLCATSSQGAYGYTFGSGTRLTVV.

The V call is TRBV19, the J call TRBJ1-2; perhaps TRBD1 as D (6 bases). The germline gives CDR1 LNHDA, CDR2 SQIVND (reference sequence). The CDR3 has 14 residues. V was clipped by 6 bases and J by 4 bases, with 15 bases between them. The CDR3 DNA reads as TGTGCCAGTAGACCCTCAGGGGACGTCTATGGCTACACCTTC. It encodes CASRPSGDVYGYTF. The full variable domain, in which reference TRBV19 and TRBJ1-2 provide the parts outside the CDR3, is DGGITQSPKYLFRKEGQNVTLSCEQNLNHDAMYWYRQDPGQGLRLIYYSQIVNDFQKGDIAEGYSVSREKKESFPLTVTSAQKNPTAFYLCASRPSGDVYGYTFGSGTRLTVV.

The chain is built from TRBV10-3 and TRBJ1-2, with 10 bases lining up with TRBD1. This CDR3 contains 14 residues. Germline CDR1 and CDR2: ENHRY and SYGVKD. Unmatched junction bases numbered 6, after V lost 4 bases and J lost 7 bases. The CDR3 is CAISGQGAQRGYTF. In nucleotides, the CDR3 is TGTGCCATCAGTGGACAGGGGGCGCAACGTGGCTACACCTTC.

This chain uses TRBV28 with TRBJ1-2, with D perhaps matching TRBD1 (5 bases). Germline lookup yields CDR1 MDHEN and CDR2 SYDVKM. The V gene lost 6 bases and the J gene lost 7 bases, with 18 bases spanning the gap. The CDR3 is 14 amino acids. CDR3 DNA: TGTGCCAGCAGGCCGGGACCAGGGAGGGGTGGCTACACCTTC. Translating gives CASRPGPGRGGYTF.

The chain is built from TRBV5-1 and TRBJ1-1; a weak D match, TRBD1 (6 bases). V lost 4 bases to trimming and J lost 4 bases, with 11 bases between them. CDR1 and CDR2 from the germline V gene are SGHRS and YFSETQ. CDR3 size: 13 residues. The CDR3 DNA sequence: TGCGCCAGCAGCACGTTAGGGGGCACTGAAGCTTTCTTT. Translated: CASSTLGGTEAFF.

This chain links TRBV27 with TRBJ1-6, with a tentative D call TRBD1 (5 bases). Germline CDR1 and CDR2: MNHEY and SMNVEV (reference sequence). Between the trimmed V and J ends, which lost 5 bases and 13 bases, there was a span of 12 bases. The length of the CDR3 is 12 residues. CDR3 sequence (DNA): TGTGCCAGCAGTGGCGGGGAGGGGCCCCTCCACTTT. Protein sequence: CASSGGEGPLHF.

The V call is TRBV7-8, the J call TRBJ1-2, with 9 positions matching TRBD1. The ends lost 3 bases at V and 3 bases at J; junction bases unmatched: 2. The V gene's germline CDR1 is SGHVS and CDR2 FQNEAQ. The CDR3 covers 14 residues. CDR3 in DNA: TGTGCCAGCAGCTTGGGGACAGGGTACTATGGCTACACCTTC. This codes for CASSLGTGYYGYTF.

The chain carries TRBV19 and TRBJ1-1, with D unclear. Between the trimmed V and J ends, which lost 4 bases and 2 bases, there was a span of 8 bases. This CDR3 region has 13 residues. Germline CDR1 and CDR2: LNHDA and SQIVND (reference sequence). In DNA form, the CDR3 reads TGTGCCAGTAGTAGCAGCGATAACACTGAAGCTTTCTTT. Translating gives CASSSSDNTEAFF.

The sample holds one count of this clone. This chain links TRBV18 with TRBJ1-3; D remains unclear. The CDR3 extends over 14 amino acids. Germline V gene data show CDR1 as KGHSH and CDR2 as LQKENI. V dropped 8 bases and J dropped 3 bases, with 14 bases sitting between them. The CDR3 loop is CASTPVLDGNTIYF. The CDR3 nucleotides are TGTGCCAGCACCCCCGTACTAGATGGAAACACCATATATTTT.

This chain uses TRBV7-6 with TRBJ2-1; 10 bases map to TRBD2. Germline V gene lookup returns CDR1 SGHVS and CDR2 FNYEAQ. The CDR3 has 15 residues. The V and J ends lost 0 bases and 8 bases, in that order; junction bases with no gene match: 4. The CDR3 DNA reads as TGTGCCAGCAGCTTAGCGGGGACTAGCGTCGATGAGCAGTTCTTC. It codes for CASSLAGTSVDEQFF. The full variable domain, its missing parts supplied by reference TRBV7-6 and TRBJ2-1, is GAGVSQSPRYKVTKRGQDVALRCDPISGHVSLYWYRQALGQGPEFLTYFNYEAQQDKSGLPNDRFSAERPEGSISTLTIQRTEQRDSAMYRCASSLAGTSVDEQFFGPGTRLTVL.

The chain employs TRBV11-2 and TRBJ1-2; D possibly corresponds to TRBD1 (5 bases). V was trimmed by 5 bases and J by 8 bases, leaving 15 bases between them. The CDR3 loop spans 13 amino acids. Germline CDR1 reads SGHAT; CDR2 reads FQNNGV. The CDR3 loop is CASSPRTGGGYTF. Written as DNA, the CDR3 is TGTGCCAGCAGCCCCCGGACCGGGGGGGGCTACACCTTC.

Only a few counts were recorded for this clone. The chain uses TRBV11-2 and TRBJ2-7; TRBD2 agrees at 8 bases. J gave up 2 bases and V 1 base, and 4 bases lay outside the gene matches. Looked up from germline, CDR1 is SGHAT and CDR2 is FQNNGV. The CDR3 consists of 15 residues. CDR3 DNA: TGTGCCAGCAGCTTAGGGGTGCGGGGGGCCTACGAGCAGTACTTC. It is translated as CASSLGVRGAYEQYF.

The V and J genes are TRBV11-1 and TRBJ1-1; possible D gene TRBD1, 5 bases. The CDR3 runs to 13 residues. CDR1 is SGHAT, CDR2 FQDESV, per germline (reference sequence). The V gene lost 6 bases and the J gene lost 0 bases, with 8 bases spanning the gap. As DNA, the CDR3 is TGTGCCAGCAGTACAGGCCTGAACACTGAAGCTTTCTTT. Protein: CASSTGLNTEAFF.

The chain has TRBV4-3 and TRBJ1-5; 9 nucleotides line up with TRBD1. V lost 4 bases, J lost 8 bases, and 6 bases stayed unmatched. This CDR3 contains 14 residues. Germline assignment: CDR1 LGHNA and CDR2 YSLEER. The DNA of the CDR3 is TGCGCCAGCAGCCCCGGGACAGGGCTTGAGCCCCAGCATTTT. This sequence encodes CASSPGTGLEPQHF.

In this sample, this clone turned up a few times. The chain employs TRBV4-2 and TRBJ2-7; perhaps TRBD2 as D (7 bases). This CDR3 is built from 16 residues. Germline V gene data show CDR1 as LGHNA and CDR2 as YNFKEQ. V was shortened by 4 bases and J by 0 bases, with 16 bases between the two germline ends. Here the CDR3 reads CASSPSAGASSYEQYF. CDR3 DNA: TGTGCCAGCAGCCCCAGTGCGGGGGCTAGCTCCTACGAGCAGTACTTC.

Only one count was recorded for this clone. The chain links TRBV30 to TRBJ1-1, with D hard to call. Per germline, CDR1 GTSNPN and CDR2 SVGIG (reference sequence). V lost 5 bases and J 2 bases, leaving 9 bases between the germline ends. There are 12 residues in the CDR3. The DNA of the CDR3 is TGTGCCTGGCGGGAGTTCAACACTGAAGCTTTCTTT. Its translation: CAWREFNTEAFF. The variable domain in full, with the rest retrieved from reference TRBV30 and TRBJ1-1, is SQTIHQWPATLVQPVGSPLSLECTVEGTSNPNLYWYRQAAGRGLQLLFYSVGIGQISSEVPQNLSASRPQDRQFILSSKKLLLSDSGFYLCAWREFNTEAFFGQGTRLTVV.

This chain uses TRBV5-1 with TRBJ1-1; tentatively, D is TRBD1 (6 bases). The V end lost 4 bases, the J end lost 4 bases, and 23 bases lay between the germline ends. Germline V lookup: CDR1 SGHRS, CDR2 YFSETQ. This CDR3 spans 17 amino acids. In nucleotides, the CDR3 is TGCGCCAGCAGCCTGTTGGGCGGGGGCGCGTGGGGCACTGAAGCTTTCTTT. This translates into CASSLLGGGAWGTEAFF. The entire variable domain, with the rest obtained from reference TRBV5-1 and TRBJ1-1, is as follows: KAGVTQTPRYLIKTRGQQVTLSCSPISGHRSVSWYQQTPGQGLQFLFEYFSETQRNKGNFPGRFSGRQFSNSRSEMNVSTLELGDSALYLCASSLLGGGAWGTEAFFGQGTRLTVV.

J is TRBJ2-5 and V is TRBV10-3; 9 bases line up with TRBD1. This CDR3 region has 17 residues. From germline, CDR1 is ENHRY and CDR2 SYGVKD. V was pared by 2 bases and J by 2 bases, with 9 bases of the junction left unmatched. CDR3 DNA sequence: TGTGCCATCAGTGAGAGAGTTGGGACAGGGCAACAAGAGACCCAGTACTTC. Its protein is CAISERVGTGQQETQYF.

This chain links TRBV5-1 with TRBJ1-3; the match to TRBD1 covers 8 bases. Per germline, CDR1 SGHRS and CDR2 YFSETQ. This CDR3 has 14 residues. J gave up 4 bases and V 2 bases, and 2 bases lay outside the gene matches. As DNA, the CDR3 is TGCGCCAGCAGCTTAGGGACAGGAGGAAACACCATATATTTT. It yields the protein CASSLGTGGNTIYF. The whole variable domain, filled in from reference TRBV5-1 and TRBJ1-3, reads KAGVTQTPRYLIKTRGQQVTLSCSPISGHRSVSWYQQTPGQGLQFLFEYFSETQRNKGNFPGRFSGRQFSNSRSEMNVSTLELGDSALYLCASSLGTGGNTIYFGEGSWLTVV.